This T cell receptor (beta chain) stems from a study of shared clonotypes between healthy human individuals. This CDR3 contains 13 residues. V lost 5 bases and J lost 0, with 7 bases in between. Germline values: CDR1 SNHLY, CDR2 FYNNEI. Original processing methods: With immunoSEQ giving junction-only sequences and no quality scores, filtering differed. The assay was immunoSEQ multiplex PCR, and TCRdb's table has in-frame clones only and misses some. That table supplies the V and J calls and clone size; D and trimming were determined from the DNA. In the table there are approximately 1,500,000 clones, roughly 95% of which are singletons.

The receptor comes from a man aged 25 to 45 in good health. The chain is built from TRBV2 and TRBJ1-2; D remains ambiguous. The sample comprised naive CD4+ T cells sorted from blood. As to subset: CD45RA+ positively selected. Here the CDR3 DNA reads TGTGCCAGCAGTTCCGGACCTAACTATGGCTACACCTTC. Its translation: CASSSGPNYGYTF.